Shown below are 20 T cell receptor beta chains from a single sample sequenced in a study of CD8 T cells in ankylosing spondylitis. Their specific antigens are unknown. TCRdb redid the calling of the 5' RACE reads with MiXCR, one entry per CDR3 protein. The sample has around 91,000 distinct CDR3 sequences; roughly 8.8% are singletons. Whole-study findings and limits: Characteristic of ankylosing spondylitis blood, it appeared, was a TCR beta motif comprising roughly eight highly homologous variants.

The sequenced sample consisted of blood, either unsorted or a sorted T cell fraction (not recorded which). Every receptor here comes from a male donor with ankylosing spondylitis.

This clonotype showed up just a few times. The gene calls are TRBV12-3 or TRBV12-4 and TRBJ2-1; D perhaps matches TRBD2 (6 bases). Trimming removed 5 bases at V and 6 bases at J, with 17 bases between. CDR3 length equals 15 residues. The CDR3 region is CASSPGPSVFNEQFF. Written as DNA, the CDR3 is TGTGCCAGCAGTCCCGGCCCTAGCGTTTTCAATGAGCAGTTCTTC.

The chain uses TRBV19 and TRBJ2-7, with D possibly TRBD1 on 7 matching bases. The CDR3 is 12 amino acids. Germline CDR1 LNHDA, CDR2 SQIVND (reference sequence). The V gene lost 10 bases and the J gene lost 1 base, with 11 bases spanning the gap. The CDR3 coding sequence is TGTGCCACGGAGGGACAGTCCTACGAGCAGTACTTC. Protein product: CATEGQSYEQYF.

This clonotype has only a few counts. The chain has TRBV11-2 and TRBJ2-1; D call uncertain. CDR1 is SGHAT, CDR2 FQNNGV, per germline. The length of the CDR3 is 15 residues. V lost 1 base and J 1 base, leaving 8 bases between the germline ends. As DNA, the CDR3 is TGTGCCAGCAGCTTAGCGTGGGGTTCCTACAATGAGCAGTTCTTC. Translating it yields CASSLAWGSYNEQFF.

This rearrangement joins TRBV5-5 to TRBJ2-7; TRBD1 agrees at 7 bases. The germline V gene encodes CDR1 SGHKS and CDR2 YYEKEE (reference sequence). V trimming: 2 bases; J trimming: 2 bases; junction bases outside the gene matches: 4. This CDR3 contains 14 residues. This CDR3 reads CASSFVTGAYEQYF. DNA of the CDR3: TGTGCCAGCAGCTTCGTAACAGGGGCCTACGAGCAGTACTTC.

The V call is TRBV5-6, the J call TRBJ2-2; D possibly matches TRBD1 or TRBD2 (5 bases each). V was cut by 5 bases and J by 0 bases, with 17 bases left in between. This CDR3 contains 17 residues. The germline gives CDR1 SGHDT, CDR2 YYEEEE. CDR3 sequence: CASRLRGGPANTGELFF. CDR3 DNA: TGTGCCAGCAGACTTCGGGGCGGGCCCGCGAACACCGGGGAGCTGTTTTTT.

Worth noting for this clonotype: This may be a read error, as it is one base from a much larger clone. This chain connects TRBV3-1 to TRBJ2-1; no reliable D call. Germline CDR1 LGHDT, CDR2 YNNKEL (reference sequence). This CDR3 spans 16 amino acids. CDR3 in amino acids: CASSQEGLISYNERFF. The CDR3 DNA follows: TGTGCCAGCAGCCAAGAAGGGCTTATCTCCTACAATGAGCGGTTCTTC.

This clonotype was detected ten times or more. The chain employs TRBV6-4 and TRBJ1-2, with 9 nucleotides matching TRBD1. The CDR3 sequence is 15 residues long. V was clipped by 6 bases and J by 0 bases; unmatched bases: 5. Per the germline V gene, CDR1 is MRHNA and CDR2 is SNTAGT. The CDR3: CASRPGQGTNYGYTF. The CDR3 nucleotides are TGTGCCAGCAGGCCGGGACAGGGAACTAACTATGGCTACACCTTC.

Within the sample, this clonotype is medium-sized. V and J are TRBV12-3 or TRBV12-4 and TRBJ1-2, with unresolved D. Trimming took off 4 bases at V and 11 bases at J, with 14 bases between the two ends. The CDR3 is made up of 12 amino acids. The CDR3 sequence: CASSSLGSVYTF. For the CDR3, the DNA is TGTGCCAGCAGTTCCCTTGGGAGTGTGTACACCTTC.

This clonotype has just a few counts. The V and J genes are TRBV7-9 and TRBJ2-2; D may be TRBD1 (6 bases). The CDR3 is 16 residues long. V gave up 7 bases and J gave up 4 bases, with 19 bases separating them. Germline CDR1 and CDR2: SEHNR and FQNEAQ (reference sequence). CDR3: CASILAVPGATGELFF. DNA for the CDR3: TGTGCCAGCATCCTGGCGGTTCCAGGGGCCACCGGGGAGCTGTTTTTT.

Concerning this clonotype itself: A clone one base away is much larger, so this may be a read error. The CDR3 DNA reads TGCAGCGTTGAAGATCATGGGAAGGGTAATTATGAGCAGTTCTTC. Translation: CSVEDHGKGNYEQFF. This sequence joins TRBV29-1 and TRBJ2-1; D remains unclear. Germline V gene data show CDR1 as SQVTM and CDR2 as ANQGSEA. V lost 0 bases to trimming and J lost 8 bases, with 17 bases between them. The CDR3 is 15 amino acids.

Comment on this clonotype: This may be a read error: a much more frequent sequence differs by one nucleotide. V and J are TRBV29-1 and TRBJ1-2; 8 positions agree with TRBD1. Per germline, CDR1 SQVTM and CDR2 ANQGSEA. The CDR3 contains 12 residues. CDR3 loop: CSIEWTGNGYTF. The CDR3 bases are TGCAGCATTGAGTGGACAGGGAACGGCTACACCTTC.

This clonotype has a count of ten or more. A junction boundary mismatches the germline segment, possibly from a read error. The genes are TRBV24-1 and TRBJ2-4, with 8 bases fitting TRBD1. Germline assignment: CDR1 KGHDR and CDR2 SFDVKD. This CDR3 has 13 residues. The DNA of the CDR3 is TGTGCCACCAGTGACCTGCCGGGACAGGACTTCTGTTTC. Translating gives CATSDLPGQDFCF.

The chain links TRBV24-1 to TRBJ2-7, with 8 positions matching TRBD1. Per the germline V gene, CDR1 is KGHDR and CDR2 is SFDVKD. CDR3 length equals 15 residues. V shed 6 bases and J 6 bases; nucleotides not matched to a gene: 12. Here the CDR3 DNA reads TGTGCCACCAGTCTTCGCAGGGGGCCCCCGGGCGAGCAGTACGTC. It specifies CATSLRRGPPGEQYV.

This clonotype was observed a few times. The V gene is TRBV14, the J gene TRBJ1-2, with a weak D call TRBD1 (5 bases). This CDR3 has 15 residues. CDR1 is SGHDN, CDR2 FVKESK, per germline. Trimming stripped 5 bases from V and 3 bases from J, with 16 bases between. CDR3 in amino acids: CASSDPHQGDYGYTF. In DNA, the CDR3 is TGTGCCAGCAGCGATCCCCATCAGGGAGACTATGGCTACACCTTC.

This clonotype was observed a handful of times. CDR3 in amino acids: CASTGFRELENTGELFF. For the CDR3, the DNA is TGTGCCAGCACCGGTTTCCGGGAACTAGAAAACACCGGGGAGCTGTTTTTT. The chain couples TRBV21-1 to TRBJ2-2; the table's TRBD2 call for D was not verified on the DNA. TRBV21-1 is assigned pseudogene status. The CDR3 totals 17 residues.

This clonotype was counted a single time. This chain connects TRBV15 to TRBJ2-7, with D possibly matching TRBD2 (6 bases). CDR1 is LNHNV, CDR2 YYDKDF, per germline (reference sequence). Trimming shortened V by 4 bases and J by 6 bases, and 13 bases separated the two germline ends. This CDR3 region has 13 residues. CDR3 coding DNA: TGTGCCACCAGCACCGGGTGGGGAGGCGAGCAGTACTTC. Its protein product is CATSTGWGGEQYF.

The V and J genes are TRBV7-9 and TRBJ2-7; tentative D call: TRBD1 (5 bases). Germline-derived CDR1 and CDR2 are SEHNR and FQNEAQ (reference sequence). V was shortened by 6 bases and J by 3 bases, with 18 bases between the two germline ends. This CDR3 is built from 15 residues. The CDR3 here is CASSLRQGYDYEQYF. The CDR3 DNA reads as TGTGCCAGCAGTTTAAGGCAGGGATACGACTACGAGCAGTACTTC.

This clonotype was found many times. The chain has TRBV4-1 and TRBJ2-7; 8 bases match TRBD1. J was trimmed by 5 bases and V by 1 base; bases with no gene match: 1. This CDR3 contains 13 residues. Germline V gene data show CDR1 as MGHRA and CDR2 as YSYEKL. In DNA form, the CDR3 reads TGCGCCAGCAGCCAAGGGACAGGGCACGAGCAGTACGTC. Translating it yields CASSQGTGHEQYV.

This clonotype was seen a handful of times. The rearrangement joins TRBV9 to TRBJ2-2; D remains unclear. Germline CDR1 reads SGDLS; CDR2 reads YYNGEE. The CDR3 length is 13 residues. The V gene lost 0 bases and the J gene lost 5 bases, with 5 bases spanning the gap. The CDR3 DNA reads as TGTGCCAGCAGCGTAGACGGAACCGGGGAGCTGTTTTTT. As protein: CASSVDGTGELFF.

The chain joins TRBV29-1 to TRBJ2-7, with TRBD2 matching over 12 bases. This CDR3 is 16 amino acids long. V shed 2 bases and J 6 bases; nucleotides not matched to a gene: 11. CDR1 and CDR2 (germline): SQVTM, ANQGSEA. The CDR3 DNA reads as TGCAGCGTTGAAACTTCGACTAGCGGGAGAACTCTCGAGCAGTACTTC. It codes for CSVETSTSGRTLEQYF.